This record looks at one T cell receptor (beta chain) sequence and its context. Other DNA sequences in this specimen translate into the identical CDR3. This specimen comes from a study of blood T cell repertoires in COVID-19. Study context: Sites across the United States, Italy and Spain contributed samples from acute and convalescent COVID-19. T cells, B-cell-depleted T cells, or PBMCs provided the cDNA or gDNA that served as material.

Looked up from germline, CDR1 is SNHLY and CDR2 is FYNNEI. The CDR3 contains 14 residues. V shed 0 bases and J shed 7 bases, with 7 bases lying between them. Authors' data handling: Reference gene primers were amplified, and this amplification served to estimate nucleated cell counts. Clones were read by immunoSEQ multiplex PCR, and TCRdb kept only the in-frame ones, dropping some. Clone size and the V and J calls come from that table; the DNA yielded D and trimming. The sample shows 130,000 or so clones, approximately 80% of them seen only once. Sequenced: peripheral blood. This receptor was taken from a man aged 50 to 59 with acute or convalescent COVID-19. The rearrangement joins TRBV2 to TRBJ1-6; D unresolved. The CDR3 reads CASSEARVNSPLHF. The CDR3 nucleotides read TGTGCCAGCAGTGAAGCGCGCGTCAATTCACCCCTCCACTTT.